Below, 29 T cell receptor beta chains from the same sample are listed, as sequenced in a study of cytomegalovirus exposure and HLA in healthy donors. TCRdb keeps only in-frame clones here, not all; method: immunoSEQ multiplex PCR. In the table there are about 54,000 clones, approximately 89% of which are singletons. The sample consisted of PBMCs. The receptors come from a young woman in good health and CMV-seropositive.

J is TRBJ1-1 and V is TRBV4-1; possible D gene TRBD1, 5 bases. The germline V gene has CDR1 MGHRA and CDR2 YSYEKL. This CDR3 is 15 amino acids long. V lost 2 bases, J lost 6 bases, and 16 bases lay in between. The CDR3 loop is CASSQSLRTMSEAFF. The CDR3 nucleotides read TGCGCCAGCAGCCAAAGTTTAAGGACAATGTCTGAAGCTTTCTTT.

The chain is built from TRBV9 and TRBJ2-1, with 10 bases that match TRBD2. The trim removed 0 bases at V and 6 bases at J, leaving 9 bases unmatched. This CDR3 is built from 17 residues. Looked up from germline, CDR1 is SGDLS and CDR2 is YYNGEE. CDR3 coding DNA: TGTGCCAGCAGCGTAGTCCCATCTAGCGGGGGCCCCAATGAGCAGTTCTTC. It encodes CASSVVPSSGGPNEQFF.

The rearrangement joins TRBV5-6 to TRBJ1-2, with 11 bases lining up with TRBD1. V lost 0 bases and J lost 7; bases outside the gene matches: 5. CDR3 length: 15 amino acids. Germline V gives CDR1 SGHDT, CDR2 YYEEEE. The CDR3 bases are TGTGCCAGCAGCTTGGCCCCGGGGACAGGGGGTGGCTACACCTTC. Its protein product is CASSLAPGTGGGYTF.

V is TRBV6-1 and J is TRBJ2-2, with D possibly being TRBD2 (7 bases). The CDR3 spans 13 residues. Trimming cost V 3 bases and J 6 bases, with 8 bases left between them. Germline loops: CDR1 MNHNS, CDR2 SASEGT. The CDR3, as DNA: TGTGCCAGCAGTGAGCGGGGGCCCGGGGAGCTGTTTTTT. This codes for CASSERGPGELFF.

The chain recombines TRBV19 with TRBJ1-2; tentatively, D is TRBD1 (5 bases). Germline V gene lookup returns CDR1 LNHDA and CDR2 SQIVND (reference sequence). The CDR3 length is 15 residues. The V end lost 1 base, the J end lost 0 bases, and 9 bases lay between the germline ends. The CDR3 nucleotides are TGTGCCAGTAGTATAGTCAGGGATGCTAACTATGGCTACACCTTC. Protein product: CASSIVRDANYGYTF.

The chain links TRBV28 to TRBJ2-5; tentative D call: TRBD1 (6 bases). CDR3 size: 12 residues. Deletions cut 7 bases from V and 1 base from J, with 7 bases between. Per the germline V gene, CDR1 is MDHEN and CDR2 is SYDVKM. The chain's CDR3 is CASMDSQETQYF. In DNA, the CDR3 is TGTGCCAGCATGGACAGCCAAGAGACCCAGTACTTC.

CDR3 DNA: TGTGCCAGCAGTTCCCAGCGGGGGACTTACGAGCAGTACTTC. Translated: CASSSQRGTYEQYF. The chain carries TRBV13 and TRBJ2-7, with 8 bases lining up with TRBD2. Germline assignment: CDR1 PRHDT and CDR2 FYEKMQ (reference sequence). The ends lost 6 bases at V and 4 bases at J; junction bases unmatched: 8. The CDR3 is 14 amino acids.

The chain joins TRBV5-5 to TRBJ1-2; D might be TRBD1 (5 bases). Germline CDR1 reads SGHKS; CDR2 reads YYEKEE (reference sequence). The V and J ends lost 2 bases and 5 bases respectively, with 7 bases between them. The length of the CDR3 is 12 residues. The CDR3 nucleotides are TGTGCCAGCAGCTTCCCAGGGTATGGCTACACCTTC. Amino acid sequence: CASSFPGYGYTF.

In its sample, this clone was seen many times. The chain carries TRBV6-4 and TRBJ2-7; D possibly corresponds to TRBD1 (6 bases). The germline V gene encodes CDR1 MRHNA and CDR2 SNTAGT. Deletions cut 2 bases from V and 3 bases from J, with 14 bases between. This CDR3 has 15 amino acids. CDR3 region: CASSDAAGEGYEQYF. The DNA of the CDR3 is TGTGCCAGCAGTGACGCGGCAGGGGAAGGCTACGAGCAGTACTTC.

The V call is TRBV5-5, the J call TRBJ1-5; 8 bases line up with TRBD1. V lost 0 bases and J lost 5; bases outside the gene matches: 7. The germline V gene has CDR1 SGHKS and CDR2 YYEKEE (reference sequence). The CDR3 runs to 16 residues. CDR3 sequence: CASSLAGGVWDQPQHF. CDR3 DNA sequence: TGTGCCAGCAGCTTGGCAGGGGGCGTATGGGATCAGCCCCAGCATTTT.

The chain uses TRBV7-2 and TRBJ1-2, with 8 bases that match TRBD1. The CDR3 covers 14 residues. Germline values: CDR1 SGHTA, CDR2 FQGNSA. Unmatched junction bases numbered 6, after V lost 5 bases and J lost 4 bases. CDR3 DNA: TGTGCCAGCAGCCGAATCGGACAGGGCTATGGCTACACCTTC. This encodes CASSRIGQGYGYTF.

The chain combines TRBV27 with TRBJ2-2; possible D gene TRBD2, 5 bases. Germline V gene data show CDR1 as MNHEY and CDR2 as SMNVEV (reference sequence). The CDR3 sequence is 14 residues long. V lost 3 bases, J lost 6 bases, and 11 bases lay in between. The CDR3 loop is CASSFGGPAGELFF. The CDR3 DNA reads TGTGCCAGCAGTTTCGGCGGGCCGGCCGGGGAGCTGTTTTTT.

V usage is TRBV6-5 and J usage is TRBJ1-2, with D maybe TRBD1 (5 bases). CDR3 size: 13 residues. Trimming removed 7 bases at V and 8 bases at J, with 17 bases between. The germline gives CDR1 MNHEY, CDR2 SVGAGI. CDR3 DNA: TGTGCCAGCACTAACAGGTTGAGAGAGGGCTACACCTTC. This gives the protein CASTNRLREGYTF.

The V and J genes are TRBV2 and TRBJ2-1; 8 nucleotides agree with TRBD1. V was clipped by 7 bases and J by 4 bases; unmatched bases: 9. Germline values: CDR1 SNHLY, CDR2 FYNNEI. This CDR3 contains 15 residues. DNA of the CDR3: TGTGCCAGCACTATACAGGGGGTCTTATACAATGAGCAGTTCTTC. Protein: CASTIQGVLYNEQFF.

The chain carries TRBV5-1 and TRBJ1-1; 9 positions match TRBD1. Unmatched junction bases numbered 7, after V lost 4 bases and J lost 3 bases. This CDR3 comprises 15 residues. The germline V gene encodes CDR1 SGHRS and CDR2 YFSETQ. The CDR3 loop is CASSTAGQGYTEAFF. In DNA, the CDR3 is TGCGCCAGCAGCACCGCCGGACAGGGGTACACTGAAGCTTTCTTT.

This rearrangement joins TRBV5-1 to TRBJ1-3, with D perhaps matching TRBD1 (6 bases). V was trimmed by 4 bases and J by 5 bases, leaving 13 bases between them. The CDR3 loop spans 14 amino acids. Germline values: CDR1 SGHRS, CDR2 YFSETQ. The CDR3 is CASSLGQNRNTIYF. The DNA for the CDR3 is TGCGCCAGCAGCCTTGGACAGAACCGAAACACCATATATTTT.

J is TRBJ2-3 and V is TRBV29-1; 7 bases are a match to TRBD2. Germline V CDR1 and CDR2: SQVTM, ANQGSEA. V lost 3 bases, J lost 0 bases, and 3 bases stayed unmatched. This CDR3 spans 14 amino acids. The CDR3 nucleotides read TGCAGCGTTGATTGGGGGGGGAGCACAGATACGCAGTATTTT. Translated: CSVDWGGSTDTQYF.

This clone was seen a single time. The rearrangement uses TRBV9 and TRBJ2-7; tentative D call: TRBD1 (5 bases). The CDR3 has 16 amino acids. With 3 bases removed from V and 6 bases from J, the gap between germline ends came to 22 bases. Germline V gene data show CDR1 as SGDLS and CDR2 as YYNGEE. CDR3 residues: CASSEGPLVVGSEQYF. The CDR3 DNA reads as TGTGCCAGCAGCGAGGGGCCTCTAGTTGTAGGTTCCGAGCAGTACTTC.

The chain has TRBV29-1 and TRBJ2-7; D might be TRBD2 (5 bases). CDR1 and CDR2 (germline): SQVTM, ANQGSEA. Deletions cut 4 bases from V and 7 bases from J, with 17 bases between. This CDR3 contains 13 residues. This CDR3 is CSVVLTGTGEQYF. For the CDR3, the DNA is TGCAGCGTTGTTTTAACGGGAACTGGGGAGCAGTACTTC.

This rearrangement joins TRBV12-5 to TRBJ1-2, with 7 bases aligning to TRBD1. This CDR3 is built from 14 residues. The V gene's germline CDR1 is LGHNT and CDR2 FRNRAP. With 1 base clipped from V and 6 bases from J, the junction kept 5 bases outside the gene matches. CDR3 sequence reads: CASGLGTGLDGYTF. The CDR3, as DNA: TGTGCTAGTGGTTTGGGGACAGGACTCGATGGCTACACCTTC.

The rearrangement links TRBV10-2 to TRBJ2-2, with TRBD1 identical over 7 bases. CDR1 and CDR2 (germline): WSHSY, SAAADI. The CDR3 extends over 15 amino acids. V shed 5 bases and J 0 bases; nucleotides not matched to a gene: 3. In DNA form, the CDR3 reads TGCGCCAGCAGTCCCGGGACAGCGAACACCGGGGAGCTGTTTTTT. Translating it yields CASSPGTANTGELFF.

The chain employs TRBV9 and TRBJ1-4, with D possibly TRBD1 on 5 matching bases. V lost 0 bases to trimming and J lost 6 bases, with 15 bases between them. The germline gives CDR1 SGDLS, CDR2 YYNGEE. This CDR3 spans 16 amino acids. The CDR3 bases are TGTGCCAGCAGCGTAGGCGGGGGACGGAGCGATGAAAAACTGTTTTTT. Amino acid sequence: CASSVGGGRSDEKLFF.

This chain joins TRBV15 and TRBJ2-3; possibly TRBD2 for D (5 bases). The CDR3 is 15 residues long. The V end lost 6 bases, the J end lost 5 bases, and 18 bases lay between the germline ends. Germline V gene data show CDR1 as LNHNV and CDR2 as YYDKDF (reference sequence). DNA for the CDR3: TGTGCCACCAGTGCTAGGCTAGCTTTACAAGATACGCAGTATTTT. It is translated as CATSARLALQDTQYF.

V and J are TRBV15 and TRBJ1-5; D remains unclear. The CDR3 contains 13 residues. In germline, CDR1 is LNHNV, CDR2 YYDKDF (reference sequence). Trimming took off 4 bases at V and 8 bases at J, with 12 bases between the two ends. Written as DNA, the CDR3 is TGTGCCACCAGCACATTTACCGGGAAGCCCCAGCATTTT. Its protein is CATSTFTGKPQHF.

This rearrangement joins TRBV6-1 to TRBJ1-6; maybe TRBD1 (6 bases). Per germline, CDR1 MNHNS and CDR2 SASEGT. The CDR3 extends over 13 amino acids. The V and J ends lost 1 base and 14 bases respectively, with 12 bases between them. The CDR3: CASSEVGGLALHF. The CDR3 nucleotides read TGTGCCAGCAGTGAAGTGGGGGGGCTAGCCCTCCACTTT.

With respect to this clone: Other DNA sequences of this sample code for an identical CDR3. The V call is TRBV28, the J call TRBJ2-5, with 8 bases identical to TRBD2. From germline, CDR1 is MDHEN and CDR2 SYDVKM. Trimming cost V 2 bases and J 2 bases; bases outside gene matches: 7. This CDR3 is built from 16 residues. The CDR3 sequence: CASSLGRGARQETQYF. The CDR3 DNA reads as TGTGCCAGCAGTTTAGGGCGGGGGGCTCGACAAGAGACCCAGTACTTC.

This clone was picked up one time. The chain has TRBV10-3 and TRBJ2-1; tentatively, D is TRBD1 (6 bases). CDR1 is ENHRY and CDR2 is SYGVKD in the germline V gene. The CDR3 runs 15 residues. The V end lost 8 bases, the J end lost 0 bases, and 14 bases lay between the germline ends. This chain's CDR3 is CAIAEMDSSYNEQFF. DNA for the CDR3: TGTGCCATCGCGGAGATGGACAGCTCCTACAATGAGCAGTTCTTC.

The V and J genes are TRBV27 and TRBJ1-4, with 7 nucleotides matching TRBD1. Per germline, CDR1 MNHEY and CDR2 SMNVEV (reference sequence). V was pared by 5 bases and J by 7 bases, with 7 bases of the junction left unmatched. This CDR3 has 14 residues. DNA of the CDR3: TGTGCCAGCAGTGACCACAGGGGAGGTGAAAAACTGTTTTTT. It encodes CASSDHRGGEKLFF.

V is TRBV4-2 and J is TRBJ2-3; D call uncertain. CDR1 LGHNA and CDR2 YNFKEQ come from the germline V gene. The CDR3 runs to 13 residues. V was cut by 4 bases and J by 2 bases, with 7 bases left in between. This chain's CDR3 is CASSPLDTDTQYF. The CDR3 DNA follows: TGTGCCAGCAGCCCGCTAGACACAGATACGCAGTATTTT.